This T cell receptor (beta chain) was captured by sequencing in a study of blood T cell repertoires in COVID-19. Seattle-derived patients entered the study during active infection and were followed longitudinally. Germline loops: CDR1 MNHEY, CDR2 SMNVEV (reference sequence). This CDR3 has 16 residues. V lost 6 bases to trimming and J lost 4 bases, with 18 bases between them. The method was immunoSEQ multiplex PCR; TCRdb's version includes in-frame clones alone and lacks a portion of them. This table holds 150,000 to 200,000 clones, roughly 81% found once. The chain combines TRBV27 with TRBJ1-4, with D maybe TRBD1 (5 bases). The sample consisted of peripheral blood. The source of this sequence is a middle-aged woman with COVID-19, enrolled during active disease. CDR3 in amino acids: CASRGGLRAGNEKLFF. DNA of the CDR3: TGTGCCAGCAGGGGGGGTTTGAGGGCCGGTAATGAAAAACTGTTTTTT.